This T cell receptor beta chain was documented in a study of identical twins. Germline values: CDR1 KGHDR, CDR2 SFDVKD. The CDR3 has 15 residues. J was trimmed by 2 bases and V by 4 bases; bases with no gene match: 4. This clonotype is medium-sized (0.01 to 0.1%). The cDNA had a unique molecular identifier and a template-switch universal primer site. Via MiXCR, TCRdb re-called the 5' RACE reads, giving one row per CDR3 protein. The sample lists 550,000 to 700,000 distinct CDR3 sequences, more than 9% occurring once. The same sample was also used in a study of yellow fever vaccine responses in identical twins.

The chain is built from TRBV24-1 and TRBJ2-3, with 8 bases that match TRBD2. This TCR derives from a woman younger than 35 in good health. Sequencing input: PBMCs. CDR3 sequence (DNA): TGTGCCACCAGTGACCTTAGCGGGGACACAGATACGCAGTATTTT. It specifies CATSDLSGDTDTQYF.